These 22 T cell receptor beta chains were all obtained from the same sample, sequenced in a study of PD-1 blockade in classical Hodgkin lymphoma. Sample time point: cycle 4 day 1 (C4D1), after more than five weeks of nivolumab. Every patient relapsed after autologous stem cell transplantation, and brentuximab vedotin exposure varied. TCRdb's table, derived via immunoSEQ multiplex PCR, lists solely in-frame clones and lacks some. Among 20,000 to 25,000 clones listed, roughly three quarters were seen once. Source: peripheral blood mononuclear cells (PBMCs), taken before the fourth cycle of nivolumab. Source of these receptors: a human donor with classical Hodgkin lymphoma.

This chain links TRBV28 with TRBJ1-1; D ambiguous. The CDR3 sequence is 14 residues long. Germline CDR1 is MDHEN and CDR2 is SYDVKM. The V end lost 7 bases, the J end lost 6 bases, and 18 bases lay between the germline ends. The CDR3 nucleotides are TGTGCCAGCACCTTTGGGCCACAGAGCTCTGAAGCTTTCTTT. Residues: CASTFGPQSSEAFF.

J is TRBJ2-7 and V is TRBV4-3; unclear D gene. Germline V gene sequence: CDR1 LGHNA, CDR2 YSLEER. Trimming took off 1 base at V and 2 bases at J, with 9 bases between the two ends. The CDR3 contains 14 residues. The CDR3 DNA reads as TGCGCCAGCAGCCAAGGGGCCGGTACCTACGAGCAGTACTTC. Translated, it gives CASSQGAGTYEQYF.

This clone was observed a few times. J is TRBJ2-7 and V is TRBV6-5; 8 bases align to TRBD2. Trimming at V came to 0 bases and at J to 13 bases, leaving 17 bases not matched to a gene. The CDR3 consists of 16 residues. CDR1 is MNHEY, CDR2 SVGAGI, per germline. The CDR3 DNA sequence: TGTGCCAGCAGTTACTCGACGGGGGGGACCCCTAAAGGCAAATACTTC. Protein product: CASSYSTGGTPKGKYF.

The chain uses TRBV7-2 and TRBJ1-3; D might be TRBD1 (5 bases). The CDR3 spans 15 residues. Looked up from germline, CDR1 is SGHTA and CDR2 is FQGNSA. Trimming pared 1 base from V and 3 bases from J, leaving 10 bases between. The DNA for the CDR3 is TGTGCCAGCAGCTTAGTGGGGCAGAATGGAAACACCATATATTTT. This translates into CASSLVGQNGNTIYF.

V and J are TRBV19 and TRBJ2-5; the D call may be TRBD1 or TRBD2 (5 bases each). V was pared by 6 bases and J by 0 bases, with 14 bases between. The V gene's germline CDR1 is LNHDA and CDR2 SQIVND (reference sequence). This CDR3 contains 15 residues. The CDR3 nucleotides are TGTGCCAGTAGCCTGGGACCGACCAACCAAGAGACCCAGTACTTC. Protein: CASSLGPTNQETQYF.

The chain has TRBV5-1 and TRBJ2-1; TRBD2 matches at 9 bases. The CDR3 runs 15 residues. Germline trimming cut 0 bases from V and 3 bases from J; bases unmatched to any gene: 1. From germline, CDR1 is SGHRS and CDR2 YFSETQ. The CDR3 DNA reads TGCGCCAGCAGCTTGGGTAGCGGGGGCTACAATGAGCAGTTCTTC. It encodes CASSLGSGGYNEQFF.

V gene TRBV11-3 combines with J gene TRBJ2-7; D could derive from TRBD1 or TRBD2 (5 bases each). Germline V gene sequence: CDR1 SGHNT, CDR2 YENEEA. CDR3 length: 15 residues. The germline V and J ends were trimmed by 3 bases and 2 bases, with 14 bases remaining between them. CDR3 region: CASSLGDAQTYEQYF. The CDR3 bases are TGTGCCAGCAGCTTGGGGGACGCCCAGACCTACGAGCAGTACTTC.

The rearrangement links TRBV12-5 to TRBJ1-2; possibly TRBD1 for D (5 bases). The CDR3 has 13 amino acids. Germline CDR1 reads LGHNT; CDR2 reads FRNRAP. Trimming left V 2 bases short and J 2 bases short, with 6 bases between. The CDR3 sequence: CASGLQGNYGYTF. CDR3 bases: TGTGCTAGTGGTTTGCAGGGAAACTATGGCTACACCTTC.

V is TRBV5-6 and J is TRBJ1-2; 8 bases are a match to TRBD1. Unmatched junction bases numbered 10, after V lost 4 bases and J lost 8 bases. Germline CDR1 reads SGHDT; CDR2 reads YYEEEE. The CDR3 totals 14 residues. This chain's CDR3 is CASSRRDRMSGYTF. In DNA form, the CDR3 reads TGTGCCAGCAGCAGACGGGACAGGATGTCCGGCTACACCTTC.

V is TRBV5-4 and J is TRBJ1-3, with D possibly TRBD1 on 5 matching bases. V was clipped by 0 bases and J by 4 bases, with 8 bases between them. CDR3 length: 14 residues. CDR1 SGHNT and CDR2 YYREEE come from the germline V gene (reference sequence). The CDR3 DNA follows: TGTGCCAGCAGCTTGGCAGGGCCCGGAAACACCATATATTTT. Translating gives CASSLAGPGNTIYF. The variable domain in full, completed from reference TRBV5-4 and TRBJ1-3, reads ETGVTQSPTHLIKTRGQQVTLRCSSQSGHNTVSWYQQALGQGPQFIFQYYREEENGRGNFPPRFSGLQFPNYSSELNVNALELDDSALYLCASSLAGPGNTIYFGEGSWLTVV.

The V call is TRBV27, the J call TRBJ1-1; D is uncertain. This CDR3 comprises 18 residues. V was shortened by 4 bases and J by 3 bases, with 24 bases between the two germline ends. From germline, CDR1 is MNHEY and CDR2 SMNVEV (reference sequence). As DNA, the CDR3 is TGTGCCAGCAGTTCCCCCGGGCGGATCCTAACGGTGGACACTGAAGCTTTCTTT. Residues: CASSSPGRILTVDTEAFF.

This clone has a handful of counts. This CDR3 is also generated by other DNA sequences in the sample. The chain is built from TRBV7-9 and TRBJ1-4; unclear D gene. Germline CDR1 SEHNR, CDR2 FQNEAQ (reference sequence). CDR3 size: 14 residues. The ends were cut back, 3 bases at V and 0 bases at J, with 5 bases in the middle. The CDR3 DNA sequence: TGTGCCAGCAGCTTGGATACAACTAATGAAAAACTGTTTTTT. This encodes CASSLDTTNEKLFF.

The gene calls are TRBV10-3 and TRBJ1-1, with 8 positions matching TRBD1. The CDR3 loop spans 13 amino acids. The V gene end was trimmed by 6 bases and the J gene end by 1 base; junction bases not matched to a gene: 1. Germline CDR1 ENHRY, CDR2 SYGVKD. The CDR3: CAIRQGGNTEAFF. The CDR3 DNA follows: TGTGCCATCAGACAGGGGGGGAACACTGAAGCTTTCTTT.

V and J are TRBV19 and TRBJ2-1; D is perhaps TRBD1 (6 bases). The CDR3 covers 14 residues. Trimming pared 6 bases from V and 3 bases from J, leaving 12 bases between. Germline-derived CDR1 and CDR2 are LNHDA and SQIVND (reference sequence). CDR3 loop: CASSPDRYYNEQFF. CDR3 coding DNA: TGTGCCAGTAGCCCGGACAGATACTACAATGAGCAGTTCTTC. Full variable domain (outside the CDR3, taken from reference TRBV19 and TRBJ2-1): DGGITQSPKYLFRKEGQNVTLSCEQNLNHDAMYWYRQDPGQGLRLIYYSQIVNDFQKGDIAEGYSVSREKKESFPLTVTSAQKNPTAFYLCASSPDRYYNEQFFGPGTRLTVL.

The genes are TRBV6-1 and TRBJ1-3; 7 nucleotides match TRBD1. CDR3 length: 15 residues. CDR1 and CDR2 from the germline V gene are MNHNS and SASEGT. J was trimmed by 4 bases and V by 0 bases; bases with no gene match: 3. The CDR3 reads CASSEASRGGNTIYF. Here the CDR3 DNA reads TGTGCCAGCAGTGAAGCCTCCAGGGGGGGAAACACCATATATTTT.

This clone was seen only once. The chain carries TRBV7-9 and TRBJ2-1, with 8 nucleotides matching TRBD1. CDR1 and CDR2 from the germline V gene are SEHNR and FQNEAQ (reference sequence). J gave up 2 bases and V 5 bases, and 5 bases lay outside the gene matches. The CDR3 runs 15 residues. For the CDR3, the DNA is TGTGCCAGCAGCCCTGACAGGGGCACCTACAATGAGCAGTTCTTC. It yields the protein CASSPDRGTYNEQFF.

This clone qualifies as medium-sized. Other DNA variants within this sample encode the same CDR3. V is TRBV6-1 and J is TRBJ1-6; the D is unclear. This CDR3 comprises 14 residues. Trimming cost V 3 bases and J 6 bases, with 9 bases left between them. Germline V gene data show CDR1 as MNHNS and CDR2 as SASEGT. In DNA, the CDR3 is TGTGCCAGCAGTGATCCGGGCCTTAATTCACCCCTCCACTTT. This codes for CASSDPGLNSPLHF.

V and J are TRBV4-2 and TRBJ2-1; the match to TRBD2 covers 7 bases. CDR1 is LGHNA, CDR2 YNFKEQ, per germline. This CDR3 has 17 residues. V shed 0 bases, J shed 0 bases, and the junction held 5 bases outside the gene matches. The CDR3 spells CASSQDVGGGSYNEQFF. The CDR3 DNA reads TGTGCCAGCAGCCAAGATGTGGGGGGGGGCTCCTACAATGAGCAGTTCTTC.

This clone is a singleton in its sample. The rearrangement links TRBV13 to TRBJ2-7; TRBD2 matches 9 bases. J lost 4 bases, V lost 7 bases, and 11 bases had no gene match. Germline V CDR1 and CDR2: PRHDT, FYEKMQ (reference sequence). The CDR3 contains 15 residues. The CDR3 is CASTPAGGPLYEQYF. The CDR3 DNA reads as TGTGCCAGCACCCCCGCGGGAGGGCCTCTGTACGAGCAGTACTTC.

The genes are TRBV7-2 and TRBJ2-2; 7 bases are a match to TRBD2. The length of the CDR3 is 19 residues. Losses at the gene ends were 6 bases for V and 5 bases for J; bases not matched to a gene: 21. Germline V gene lookup returns CDR1 SGHTA and CDR2 FQGNSA. The CDR3 spells CASRMEAGNLILGTGELFF. The CDR3 region has the DNA TGTGCCAGCAGAATGGAAGCGGGGAACCTTATTCTGGGAACCGGGGAGCTGTTTTTT.

This clone has only one observation. The V call is TRBV5-1, the J call TRBJ1-2, with D possibly being TRBD1 (5 bases). The CDR3 has 14 amino acids. V lost 4 bases and J 4 bases, leaving 14 bases between the germline ends. CDR1 and CDR2 (germline): SGHRS, YFSETQ. This CDR3 reads CASSLDSISYGYTF. CDR3 coding DNA: TGCGCCAGCAGCCTAGACAGCATTAGCTATGGCTACACCTTC.

This clone was counted a single time. This chain joins TRBV4-2 and TRBJ1-3; the match to TRBD1 covers 10 bases. Looked up from germline, CDR1 is LGHNA and CDR2 is YNFKEQ. V shed 1 base, J shed 3 bases, and the junction held 3 bases outside the gene matches. This CDR3 has 16 residues. The DNA for the CDR3 is TGTGCCAGCAGCCAAGGCGGGACAGGGGTTGGAAACACCATATATTTT. This codes for CASSQGGTGVGNTIYF.